This T cell receptor beta chain was captured by sequencing in a study of blood T cell repertoires in COVID-19. Method: immunoSEQ multiplex PCR; TCRdb's copy keeps in-frame clones and lacks some. The sample contains about 230,000 clones, roughly 80% of which appear only once. The CDR3 is 12 residues long. V was clipped by 7 bases and J by 4 bases, with 11 bases between them. Germline values: CDR1 SQVTM, CDR2 ANQGSEA. This rearrangement joins TRBV29-1 to TRBJ1-3, with D tentatively TRBD1 (6 bases). This sequence originates from a woman in her 70s with active or convalescent COVID-19. Sequences were obtained from peripheral blood. In DNA, the CDR3 is TGCAGCGCTCGGGACACAGGAAACACCATATATTTT. Amino acids: CSARDTGNTIYF.